The sequence of this T cell receptor (beta chain) was determined in a study of cytomegalovirus exposure and HLA in healthy donors. With 60 Vbeta and 13 Jbeta primers, the PCR was carried out. Repertoires were generated with immunoSEQ multiplex PCR, while TCRdb's copy carries only in-frame clones and drops some. The sample has over 150,000 clones; 70% to 80% are singletons. CDR1 SQVTM and CDR2 ANQGSEA come from the germline V gene. The CDR3 covers 12 residues. The V end was cut by 6 bases, the J end by 8 bases, with 13 bases between. This sequence joins TRBV29-1 and TRBJ2-2; D might be TRBD1 (5 bases). Specimen: PBMCs. This clonotype originated in a man aged 25-45 years in good health and CMV-seropositive. CDR3 sequence: CSVSRALGELFF. CDR3 coding DNA: TGCAGCGTGTCCAGGGCTTTGGGGGAGCTGTTTTTT.